Listed below are T cell receptor beta chains from one sample, sequenced in a study of blood T cell repertoires in COVID-19. Here immunoSEQ multiplex PCR was the method, and the copy in TCRdb shows in-frame clones only, minus some. The data contain 90,000 to 100,000 clones, roughly nine tenths of them singletons. Sequenced sample: peripheral blood. These receptors all come from an older man with acute or convalescent COVID-19. Both conserved end residues are part of each CDR3. D genes are given only for firm matches. Rows may omit the clone size; those that give it use once, few, many or a size class.

CDR3 DNA	CDR3 protein	V gene	J gene	clone size	D gene
TGTGCCAGCAGCCTGCGACAGGGGGGAGCTAATTCACCCCTCCACTTT	CASSLRQGGANSPLHF	TRBV5-5	TRBJ1-6	NA	TRBD1
TGTGCCAGCAGCAATGGGGACAGGGGGAACTCCTATAATTCACCCCTCCACTTT	CASSNGDRGNSYNSPLHF	TRBV21-1	TRBJ1-6	NA	NA
TGTGCCAGTAGTATAACCGGGACAGGGCCCTTCAATCAGCCCCAGCATTTT	CASSITGTGPFNQPQHF	TRBV19	TRBJ1-5	NA	TRBD1
TGTGCCTGGACCATGGGCCGCTATGGCTACACCTTC	CAWTMGRYGYTF	TRBV30	TRBJ1-2	once	NA
TGCAGTGCTAGTACCGTAGCGGGGGATGCAGATACGCAGTATTTT	CSASTVAGDADTQYF	TRBV20-1	TRBJ2-3	NA	TRBD2
TGTGCCAGCACCCCTCCCCGACAGCCGAGAGTGAACACTGAAGCTTTCTTT	CASTPPRQPRVNTEAFF	TRBV7-3	TRBJ1-1	NA	NA
TGTGCCAGCAGCTTTTTGGGCGGGGAAGACTATAATTCACCCCTCCACTTT	CASSFLGGEDYNSPLHF	TRBV5-8	TRBJ1-6	NA	NA
TGTGCCATCAGTGAGGATAGGCGCAGGGAAGAGACCCAGTACTTC	CAISEDRRREETQYF	TRBV10-3	TRBJ2-5	NA	NA
TGTGCCAGTAGTATGGGTTGGGCCCCGTACAATGAGCAGTTCTTC	CASSMGWAPYNEQFF	TRBV19	TRBJ2-1	NA	NA
TGCGCCAGCAGCCATAGACAGGGCACTGAAGCTTTCTTT	CASSHRQGTEAFF	TRBV4-1	TRBJ1-1	once	TRBD1
TGTGCCAGCAGCCCGAGGGCTGGGAGCAGTGGCTATGGCTACACCTTC	CASSPRAGSSGYGYTF	TRBV5-5	TRBJ1-2	once	NA
TGTGCCATCAGTGGAGAGGGAGACACTGAAGCTTTCTTT	CAISGEGDTEAFF	TRBV10-3	TRBJ1-1	NA	NA
TGTGCCAGCAGCACCCCTTGGGACAGCCAAGAGACCCAGTACTTC	CASSTPWDSQETQYF	TRBV28	TRBJ2-5	NA	TRBD1
TGCGCCAGCAGTGCTAGCGGGGGGCAAGAGACCCAGTACTTC	CASSASGGQETQYF	TRBV5-1	TRBJ2-5	NA	TRBD2
TGTGCCAGCAGCCTCCAGGGTTACGAGCAGTACTTC	CASSLQGYEQYF	TRBV7-9	TRBJ2-7	NA	NA
TGTGCCAGCAGTCCCAGGGAAGACCGGAGGGCTGGAAACACCATATATTTT	CASSPREDRRAGNTIYF	TRBV6-6	TRBJ1-3	few	NA
TGCGCCAGCAGCTTGCCCGGCGGTAAAAACATTCAGTACTTC	CASSLPGGKNIQYF	TRBV5-1	TRBJ2-4	NA	NA
TGTGCCAGCAGCCCAGGGCCTCACACCGGGGAGCTGTTTTTT	CASSPGPHTGELFF	TRBV11-2	TRBJ2-2	NA	NA
TGTGCCAGCAGCGTAGTAGCATATGGAGGTGATGGCTACACCTTC	CASSVVAYGGDGYTF	TRBV9	TRBJ1-2	NA	NA
TGTGCCAGTAGTATAGGGGGACAGGGGGGTCAAGAGACCCAGTACTTC	CASSIGGQGGQETQYF	TRBV19	TRBJ2-5	once	TRBD1
TGTGCCAGCAGGGTAGCGGGGGGGAACGAGCAGTACTTC	CASRVAGGNEQYF	TRBV2	TRBJ2-7	NA	TRBD2
TGTGCCAGCAGTGTTTTCGGGGTCTATAATTCACCCCTCCACTTT	CASSVFGVYNSPLHF	TRBV2	TRBJ1-6	NA	NA
TGTGCCAGCAGTTACGGGTCAGGGAGGCCTAATGAAAAACTGTTTTTT	CASSYGSGRPNEKLFF	TRBV6-5	TRBJ1-4	NA	NA
TGCGCCAGCAGCCAAGGAACGGGGTCTGGGGCCAACGTCCTGACTTTC	CASSQGTGSGANVLTF	TRBV4-1	TRBJ2-6	NA	NA
TGTGCCAGCAGTTACTCGCCGCCGGGGGACTATGGCTACACCTTC	CASSYSPPGDYGYTF	TRBV6-5	TRBJ1-2	NA	NA
TGCGCCAGCAGCTTGGTACAGGGTTTGAACACTGAAGCTTTCTTT	CASSLVQGLNTEAFF	TRBV5-1	TRBJ1-1	NA	NA
TGTGCCAGCCGTACAGGGCGGACGAACACCGGGGAGCTGTTTTTT	CASRTGRTNTGELFF	TRBV7-8	TRBJ2-2	NA	NA
TGTGCCACCAGCCCACGGGACAGGGGTACAGATACGCAGTATTTT	CATSPRDRGTDTQYF	TRBV15	TRBJ2-3	NA	TRBD1
TGTGCCAGTAGTGATGTGAGGGGGGGCGTCCCCGGGGAGCTGTTTTTT	CASSDVRGGVPGELFF	TRBV19	TRBJ2-2	NA	NA
TGTGCCACGGACAGGGGGCGGGATGAAAAACTGTTTTTT	CATDRGRDEKLFF	TRBV28	TRBJ1-4	NA	TRBD1
TGTGCCAGTAGTATATCGGGGGGCCGCGCGGGGGTAACCTCCTACGAGCAGTACTTC	CASSISGGRAGVTSYEQYF	TRBV19	TRBJ2-7	few	NA
TGCGCCAGCAGCTTTGGGGGGGAATCCGGGGAGCTGTTTTTT	CASSFGGESGELFF	TRBV5-1	TRBJ2-2	NA	TRBD2
TGTGCCAGTGAGAGAAGGGGCACTGAAGCTTTCTTT	CASERRGTEAFF	TRBV5-4	TRBJ1-1	NA	NA
TGTGCCAGCAGCTTAAACCCCACGTTGACTAGCGGGGGGTACACAGATACGCAGTATTTT	CASSLNPTLTSGGYTDTQYF	TRBV11-3	TRBJ2-3	NA	TRBD2
TGTGCCAGCAGTTCCCGGGGAACCAGTGGGGAGCTGTTTTTT	CASSSRGTSGELFF	TRBV6-6	TRBJ2-2	NA	NA
TGTGCCAGCAGTAGCCTTAGAGCCGTACACCACTCTGGAAACACCATATATTTT	CASSSLRAVHHSGNTIYF	TRBV11-2	TRBJ1-3	NA	NA
TGCGCCAGCAGCTTGGCAGGGGAAGCTAGCGGAGAGACCCAGTACTTC	CASSLAGEASGETQYF	TRBV5-1	TRBJ2-5	NA	NA
TGTGCCACCAGCAGAGATCTCGGGGGGTCAACGGGCTACACCTTC	CATSRDLGGSTGYTF	TRBV15	TRBJ1-2	NA	NA
TGTGCCAGCAGCTTTTCCCGGGAGACGAAGACCCAGTACTTC	CASSFSRETKTQYF	TRBV5-4	TRBJ2-5	NA	NA
TGTGCCACCAGTGATGGCAACCTAGCAGATACGCAGTATTTT	CATSDGNLADTQYF	TRBV24-1	TRBJ2-3	NA	NA
TGCGCCAGCAGTGGGTCAGGGGGAGGAAACACCATATATTTT	CASSGSGGGNTIYF	TRBV10-2	TRBJ1-3	NA	TRBD1
TGTGCCAGCAGTTTAAACCAGAACTATGGCTACACCTTC	CASSLNQNYGYTF	TRBV27	TRBJ1-2	NA	NA
TGTGCCAGCAGCCAAGATAAGGCTAGCGGGGGGGCGGCCGGGGAGCTGTTTTTT	CASSQDKASGGAAGELFF	TRBV4-2	TRBJ2-2	NA	TRBD2
TGTGCCAGCGGGTGGACAGGGGGCACGTATGGCTACACCTTC	CASGWTGGTYGYTF	TRBV5-4	TRBJ1-2	NA	TRBD1
TGTGCCAGCAGCAGAATAGGGGGAACGAAGGCCGGGGAGCTGTTTTTT	CASSRIGGTKAGELFF	TRBV7-7	TRBJ2-2	NA	NA
TGTGCCAGCAGCTTATTAGCGGGGTTTTACAATGAGCAGTTCTTC	CASSLLAGFYNEQFF	TRBV7-2	TRBJ2-1	once	TRBD2
TGTGCCACCAGTGATAACCCGGGACAGGGCGCCACTGAAGCTTTCTTT	CATSDNPGQGATEAFF	TRBV24-1	TRBJ1-1	NA	TRBD1
TGTGCCAGCTATGGCGGGGACACAGATACGCAGTATTTT	CASYGGDTDTQYF	TRBV3-1/TRBV3-2	TRBJ2-3	NA	NA
TGTGCCACCAGTGATCCGCTGTTTTTT	CATSDPLFF	TRBV24-1	TRBJ1-4	few	NA
TGTGCCTGGCACAGGGAGGGGCCGAACACTGAAGCTTTCTTT	CAWHREGPNTEAFF	TRBV30	TRBJ1-1	NA	NA
TGTGCCAGCAGCCCGACAGGGGGGTCTAAGGGAGCTTTCTTT	CASSPTGGSKGAFF	TRBV14	TRBJ1-1	once	TRBD1
TGTGCCACCAGCAGAGAAAGCAGGACAGGGGGCCGAGGCTACACCTTC	CATSRESRTGGRGYTF	TRBV15	TRBJ1-2	NA	TRBD1
TGTGCCAGCACCTATGACAGGAGCTCCTACGAGCAGTACTTC	CASTYDRSSYEQYF	TRBV5-4	TRBJ2-7	once	NA
TGTGCCAGCAGCCCCCCAGGGTTGGGGGAGCTGTTTTTT	CASSPPGLGELFF	TRBV3-1/TRBV3-2	TRBJ2-2	NA	NA
TGCGCCAGCAGCATTGACAGGTTAACTGGAAACACCATATATTTT	CASSIDRLTGNTIYF	TRBV5-1	TRBJ1-3	NA	NA
TGCGCCAGCAGCCAAGGGGGGCGCCCAACTAATGAAAAACTGTTTTTT	CASSQGGRPTNEKLFF	TRBV4-1	TRBJ1-4	NA	NA
TGTGCCAGCAGTGGACCGGGGGCCCAGTACTTC	CASSGPGAQYF	TRBV2	TRBJ2-5	NA	NA
TGCGCCAGCAGCGAGGGAGTCTCTGGGGCCAACGTCCTGACTTTC	CASSEGVSGANVLTF	TRBV5-1	TRBJ2-6	NA	NA
TGTGCCATCCCCCAAGGGGGGGGCTATGGCTACACCTTC	CAIPQGGGYGYTF	TRBV28	TRBJ1-2	once	NA
TGTGCCAGCAGGGACAGGGGGCTTCAGCCCCAGCATTTT	CASRDRGLQPQHF	TRBV6-5	TRBJ1-5	NA	TRBD1